A selection of T cell receptor beta chains follows, all from one sample in a study of blood T cell repertoires in COVID-19. Measured with immunoSEQ multiplex PCR; TCRdb has only the in-frame clones, and not every one. Of roughly 220,000 clones in the sample, 65% to 90% were seen once. The sequenced sample consisted of PBMCs or T cells enriched from blood (not recorded which). The receptors were gathered from a woman in her 40s with acute COVID-19. The CDR3 runs from the conserved cysteine through the conserved F or W. A D gene is named only where the DNA matches it firmly. Size is stated for part of the rows, as once, few or many counts, or as a class when the clone is expanded.

j_gene: TRBJ2-4
v_gene: TRBV27
abundance: once
d_gene: NA
CDR3nt: TGTGCCAGCAGTCCCCGGACTATACGGAACATTCAGTACTTC
CDR3aa: CASSPRTIRNIQYF

j_gene: TRBJ1-5
v_gene: TRBV7-2
abundance: NA
d_gene: NA
CDR3nt: TGTGCCAGCAGCTTAGGGCCCTCCAGCAATCAGCCCCAGCATTTT
CDR3aa: CASSLGPSSNQPQHF

j_gene: TRBJ2-3
v_gene: TRBV7-2
abundance: NA
d_gene: TRBD2
CDR3nt: TGTGCCAGCAGCTTAGTTTTTGCGTTGGGGGGGGATACGCAGTATTTT
CDR3aa: CASSLVFALGGDTQYF

j_gene: TRBJ1-2
v_gene: TRBV3-1/TRBV3-2
abundance: NA
d_gene: TRBD1
CDR3nt: TGTGCCAGCAGCCAAGATGAAACAGGGGGAGACTATGGCTACACCTTC
CDR3aa: CASSQDETGGDYGYTF

j_gene: TRBJ2-5
v_gene: TRBV28
abundance: NA
d_gene: NA
CDR3nt: TGTGCCAGCAGCCTCTCCGGGACTCATCAAGAGACCCAGTACTTC
CDR3aa: CASSLSGTHQETQYF

j_gene: TRBJ2-5
v_gene: TRBV5-6
abundance: NA
d_gene: NA
CDR3nt: TGTGCCAGCAGCTCCGCGGGGCAGGGGGTAGCGGAGACCCAGTACTTC
CDR3aa: CASSSAGQGVAETQYF

j_gene: TRBJ2-1
v_gene: TRBV5-1
abundance: NA
d_gene: TRBD2
CDR3nt: TGCGCCAGCAGCTTGTCTAGCGGGGGCGGTGAGCAGTTCTTC
CDR3aa: CASSLSSGGGEQFF

j_gene: TRBJ2-1
v_gene: TRBV7-6
abundance: NA
d_gene: NA
CDR3nt: TGTGCCAGCAGCTGGGGAGTCTACAATGAGCAGTTCTTC
CDR3aa: CASSWGVYNEQFF

j_gene: TRBJ1-5
v_gene: TRBV28
abundance: NA
d_gene: NA
CDR3nt: TGTGCCAGCAGTTTGGACGGGGATAGCAATCAGCCCCAGCATTTT
CDR3aa: CASSLDGDSNQPQHF

j_gene: TRBJ2-2
v_gene: TRBV7-3
abundance: NA
d_gene: TRBD2
CDR3nt: TGTGCCAGCAGAGAGACTAGCGCTGGCACCGGGGAGCTGTTTTTT
CDR3aa: CASRETSAGTGELFF

j_gene: TRBJ1-5
v_gene: TRBV2
abundance: NA
d_gene: NA
CDR3nt: TGTGCCAGCAGTGTTCAGGTGGTAACCAATCAGCCCCAGCATTTT
CDR3aa: CASSVQVVTNQPQHF

j_gene: TRBJ1-4
v_gene: TRBV7-9
abundance: NA
d_gene: NA
CDR3nt: TGTGCCAGCAGCTATTCAGGAACCCGGGGAAATGAAAAACTGTTTTTT
CDR3aa: CASSYSGTRGNEKLFF

j_gene: TRBJ1-1
v_gene: TRBV30
abundance: NA
d_gene: NA
CDR3nt: TGTGCCTGGGCCGGACAGTTTCTCATGAACACTGAAGCTTTCTTT
CDR3aa: CAWAGQFLMNTEAFF

j_gene: TRBJ2-1
v_gene: TRBV4-2
abundance: NA
d_gene: TRBD2
CDR3nt: TGTGCCAGCAGCCCCGGGACTAGCCGCAATGAGCAGTTCTTC
CDR3aa: CASSPGTSRNEQFF

j_gene: TRBJ2-7
v_gene: TRBV27
abundance: NA
d_gene: TRBD1
CDR3nt: TGTGCCAGCAGACCTCTGGACAGGCCCTACGAGCAGTACTTC
CDR3aa: CASRPLDRPYEQYF

j_gene: TRBJ1-1
v_gene: TRBV30
abundance: NA
d_gene: NA
CDR3nt: TGTGCCTGGAGTGCCCGGGGAGAGGCTTTCTTT
CDR3aa: CAWSARGEAFF

j_gene: TRBJ1-5
v_gene: TRBV5-4
abundance: NA
d_gene: TRBD1
CDR3nt: TGTGCCAGCAGCTTTCCCGATGACAGGGCTCCCCAGCATTTT
CDR3aa: CASSFPDDRAPQHF

j_gene: TRBJ2-5
v_gene: TRBV11-3
abundance: NA
d_gene: TRBD2
CDR3nt: TGTGCCAGCAGCTCAACTAGCGGAGCGACCCAGTACTTC
CDR3aa: CASSSTSGATQYF

j_gene: TRBJ2-1
v_gene: TRBV19
abundance: NA
d_gene: TRBD2
CDR3nt: TGTGCCAGTAGTATAGAGAAGGGACTAGCGGACAGCTCCTACAATGAGCAGTTCTTC
CDR3aa: CASSIEKGLADSSYNEQFF

j_gene: TRBJ2-1
v_gene: TRBV27
abundance: NA
d_gene: TRBD2
CDR3nt: TGTGCCAGCAGTTTATCGACCGGGACTAGTAGGCGGGTTACCAATGAGCAGTTCTTC
CDR3aa: CASSLSTGTSRRVTNEQFF

j_gene: TRBJ1-3
v_gene: TRBV9
abundance: NA
d_gene: NA
CDR3nt: TGTGCCAGCAGCGTATCCGCGAGCTCTGGAAACACCATATATTTT
CDR3aa: CASSVSASSGNTIYF

j_gene: TRBJ1-2
v_gene: TRBV19
abundance: NA
d_gene: TRBD1
CDR3nt: TGTGCCAGTAGTAAGGACAGGGCGGATGGCTACACCTTC
CDR3aa: CASSKDRADGYTF

j_gene: TRBJ2-1
v_gene: TRBV24-1
abundance: once
d_gene: NA
CDR3nt: TGTGCCACCAGTGATTTTCCTGGGCAGGAGGTTGGAAATGAGCAGTTCTTC
CDR3aa: CATSDFPGQEVGNEQFF

j_gene: TRBJ2-3
v_gene: TRBV11-2
abundance: NA
d_gene: TRBD1
CDR3nt: TGTGCCAGCAGCCCAGCCAGGGGGACAGGGGATACGCAGTATTTT
CDR3aa: CASSPARGTGDTQYF

j_gene: TRBJ2-1
v_gene: TRBV7-9
abundance: few
d_gene: TRBD2
CDR3nt: TGTGCCAGCAGCTTACTTAGCGGGAGTCATAATGAGCAGTTCTTC
CDR3aa: CASSLLSGSHNEQFF

j_gene: TRBJ1-2
v_gene: TRBV19
abundance: NA
d_gene: TRBD1
CDR3nt: TGTGCCAGTAGTATCCCGGGACAGGGGAACTATGGCTACACCTTC
CDR3aa: CASSIPGQGNYGYTF

j_gene: TRBJ2-1
v_gene: TRBV12-2
abundance: NA
d_gene: NA
CDR3nt: TGTGCAAGTCGCCAACGAAGGGTGAGACTAGCGGGAGAAAAGGGTAGGAATGAGCAGTTCTTC
CDR3aa: CASRQRRVRLAGEKGRNEQFF

j_gene: TRBJ1-2
v_gene: TRBV28
abundance: NA
d_gene: NA
CDR3nt: TGTGCCAGCATAGCCTCCTATGGCTACACCTTC
CDR3aa: CASIASYGYTF

j_gene: TRBJ2-1
v_gene: TRBV27
abundance: NA
d_gene: NA
CDR3nt: TGTGCCAGCAGTTCTCCGAAAAAACTAAATGAGCAGTTCTTC
CDR3aa: CASSSPKKLNEQFF

j_gene: TRBJ2-7
v_gene: TRBV28
abundance: NA
d_gene: TRBD1
CDR3nt: TGTGCCAGCAGTTTGGTAACAGGGGGCAAGAGCGAGCAGTACTTC
CDR3aa: CASSLVTGGKSEQYF

j_gene: TRBJ1-2
v_gene: TRBV2
abundance: NA
d_gene: NA
CDR3nt: TGTGCCAGCAGTTTTGGGGCGCTTTCTGGCTACACCTTC
CDR3aa: CASSFGALSGYTF

j_gene: TRBJ1-1
v_gene: TRBV28
abundance: few
d_gene: TRBD1
CDR3nt: TGTGCCAGCAGTTTAGCAACACAGGGGGCGGCTTTCTTT
CDR3aa: CASSLATQGAAFF

j_gene: TRBJ2-5
v_gene: TRBV18
abundance: NA
d_gene: TRBD2
CDR3nt: TGTGCCAGCTCAAACTTGAGCGGGAGAAGTGAGACCCAGTACTTC
CDR3aa: CASSNLSGRSETQYF

j_gene: TRBJ1-3
v_gene: TRBV10-3
abundance: NA
d_gene: TRBD1
CDR3nt: TGTGCCACCGGACAGGGACAAAGAAACACCATATATTTT
CDR3aa: CATGQGQRNTIYF

j_gene: TRBJ1-1
v_gene: TRBV5-1
abundance: NA
d_gene: NA
CDR3nt: TGCGCCAGCAGCTTGGGACCGACAGGAGGCGGCACTGAAGCTTTCTTT
CDR3aa: CASSLGPTGGGTEAFF

j_gene: TRBJ2-1
v_gene: TRBV9
abundance: NA
d_gene: NA
CDR3nt: TGTGCCAGCAGCGCCCGGTTAGCGGTTGCCTCCTACAATGAGCAGTTCTTC
CDR3aa: CASSARLAVASYNEQFF

j_gene: TRBJ1-5
v_gene: TRBV11-2
abundance: once
d_gene: NA
CDR3nt: TGTGCCAGCAGCTTAGGAGCTAGCAATCAGCCCCAGCATTTT
CDR3aa: CASSLGASNQPQHF

j_gene: TRBJ2-7
v_gene: TRBV7-6
abundance: NA
d_gene: TRBD2
CDR3nt: TGTGCCAGCAGCCTCGGGACTAGCGTTAACGAGCAGTACTTC
CDR3aa: CASSLGTSVNEQYF

j_gene: TRBJ2-5
v_gene: TRBV5-1
abundance: NA
d_gene: NA
CDR3nt: TGCGCCAGCAGCTTGGGGGGAGTGCTGGAGACCCAGTACTTC
CDR3aa: CASSLGGVLETQYF

j_gene: TRBJ2-1
v_gene: TRBV19
abundance: few
d_gene: TRBD1
CDR3nt: TGTGCCAGTAGTATAGGAGGACAGGGAGCCAAGGGGCAGTTCTTC
CDR3aa: CASSIGGQGAKGQFF

j_gene: TRBJ2-5
v_gene: TRBV7-9
abundance: once
d_gene: TRBD1
CDR3nt: TGTGCCAGCAGCCCCACAGGGGGAAAAGAGACCCAGTACTTC
CDR3aa: CASSPTGGKETQYF

j_gene: TRBJ2-3
v_gene: TRBV28
abundance: NA
d_gene: TRBD2
CDR3nt: TGTGCCAGCAGTTTCCCCGGACTAGCGGGAAAGGATACGCAGTATTTT
CDR3aa: CASSFPGLAGKDTQYF

j_gene: TRBJ1-3
v_gene: TRBV28
abundance: NA
d_gene: NA
CDR3nt: TGTGCCAGCGGAGGGCCGGGGGTTGGAAACACCATATATTTT
CDR3aa: CASGGPGVGNTIYF

j_gene: TRBJ2-7
v_gene: TRBV2
abundance: NA
d_gene: TRBD2
CDR3nt: TGTGCCAGCAGTCCGACTAGCGGGTCAAGTCCCGAGCAGTACTTC
CDR3aa: CASSPTSGSSPEQYF

j_gene: TRBJ2-1
v_gene: TRBV6-1
abundance: NA
d_gene: TRBD2
CDR3nt: TGTGCCAGCAGTTTAGCGGGTACCTCCTACAATGAGCAGTTCTTC
CDR3aa: CASSLAGTSYNEQFF

j_gene: TRBJ2-3
v_gene: TRBV18
abundance: NA
d_gene: TRBD2
CDR3nt: TGTGCCAGCTCACCCCGTAGCGGGAGGGCCTCAGATACGCAGTATTTT
CDR3aa: CASSPRSGRASDTQYF

j_gene: TRBJ1-2
v_gene: TRBV7-9
abundance: NA
d_gene: NA
CDR3nt: TGTGCCTCCGGAGGGGCCGACTATGGCTACACCTTC
CDR3aa: CASGGADYGYTF

j_gene: TRBJ1-1
v_gene: TRBV7-9
abundance: NA
d_gene: NA
CDR3nt: TGTGCCAGCCTACAGGTAATGAACACTGAAGCTTTCTTT
CDR3aa: CASLQVMNTEAFF

j_gene: TRBJ1-1
v_gene: TRBV28
abundance: NA
d_gene: NA
CDR3nt: TGTGCCAGCAGTGCCGAGGGCCGGACAGTCACGAACACTGAAGCTTTCTTT
CDR3aa: CASSAEGRTVTNTEAFF

j_gene: TRBJ1-1
v_gene: TRBV6-4
abundance: NA
d_gene: TRBD1
CDR3nt: TGTGCCAGCAACTCCGGGACAGGGGAACCGAACACTGAAGCTTTCTTT
CDR3aa: CASNSGTGEPNTEAFF

j_gene: TRBJ1-5
v_gene: TRBV11-2
abundance: NA
d_gene: TRBD1
CDR3nt: TGTGCCAGCAGCCCAGGGACAGGGGGCTATCAGCCCCAGCATTTT
CDR3aa: CASSPGTGGYQPQHF

j_gene: TRBJ2-1
v_gene: TRBV29-1
abundance: NA
d_gene: TRBD2
CDR3nt: TGCAGCTCCTTAGGGTTAGGCGGGAGGCTCAATGAGCAGTTCTTC
CDR3aa: CSSLGLGGRLNEQFF

j_gene: TRBJ1-2
v_gene: TRBV9
abundance: NA
d_gene: TRBD1
CDR3nt: TGTGCCAGCAGCGTATCGGGACAGGCGTATGTCGGCTACACCTTC
CDR3aa: CASSVSGQAYVGYTF

j_gene: TRBJ2-1
v_gene: TRBV27
abundance: NA
d_gene: TRBD2
CDR3nt: TGTGCCAGCAGATATAGGGAGGGGCGGGGGTCGTTCTTC
CDR3aa: CASRYREGRGSFF

j_gene: TRBJ2-7
v_gene: TRBV18
abundance: once
d_gene: TRBD2
CDR3nt: TGTGCCAGCTCACTTCAAGAAGGAGGCCGGACTAGCGGGACCCACTACGAGCAGTACTTC
CDR3aa: CASSLQEGGRTSGTHYEQYF

j_gene: TRBJ2-1
v_gene: TRBV21-1
abundance: NA
d_gene: NA
CDR3nt: TGTGCCAGCAGCAAAAGGACTAGCGGGTTTTTCTTC
CDR3aa: CASSKRTSGFFF

j_gene: TRBJ2-2
v_gene: TRBV10-3
abundance: NA
d_gene: TRBD1
CDR3nt: TGTGCCATCAAGAAGCCGGGACAGAGCTTCAACACCGGGGAGCTGTTTTTT
CDR3aa: CAIKKPGQSFNTGELFF

j_gene: TRBJ2-7
v_gene: TRBV7-9
abundance: few
d_gene: NA
CDR3nt: TGTGCCAGCAGCTTGGGCCCCGAGCAGTACTTC
CDR3aa: CASSLGPEQYF